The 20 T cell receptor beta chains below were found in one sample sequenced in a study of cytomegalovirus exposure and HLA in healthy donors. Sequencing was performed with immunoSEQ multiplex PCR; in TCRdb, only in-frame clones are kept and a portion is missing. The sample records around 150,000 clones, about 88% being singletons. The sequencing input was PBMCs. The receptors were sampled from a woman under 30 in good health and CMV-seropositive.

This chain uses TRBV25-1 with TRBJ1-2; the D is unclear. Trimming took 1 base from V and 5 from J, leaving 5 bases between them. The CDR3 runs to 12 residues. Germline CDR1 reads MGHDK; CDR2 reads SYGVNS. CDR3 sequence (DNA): TGTGCCAGCAGTGAATCCCTTTATGGCTACACCTTC. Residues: CASSESLYGYTF.

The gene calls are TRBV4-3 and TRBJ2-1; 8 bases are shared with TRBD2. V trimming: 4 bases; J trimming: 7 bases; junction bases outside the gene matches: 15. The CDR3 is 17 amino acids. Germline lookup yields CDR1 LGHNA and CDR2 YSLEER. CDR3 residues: CASSRGPAGEFRNEQFF. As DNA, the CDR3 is TGCGCCAGCAGCCGGGGGCCAGCGGGAGAATTTAGGAATGAGCAGTTCTTC.

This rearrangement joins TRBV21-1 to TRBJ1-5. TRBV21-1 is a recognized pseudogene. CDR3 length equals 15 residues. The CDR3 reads CASSDGREVGQPQHF. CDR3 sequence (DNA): TGTGCCAGCAGCGACGGGCGGGAGGTAGGACAGCCCCAGCATTTT.

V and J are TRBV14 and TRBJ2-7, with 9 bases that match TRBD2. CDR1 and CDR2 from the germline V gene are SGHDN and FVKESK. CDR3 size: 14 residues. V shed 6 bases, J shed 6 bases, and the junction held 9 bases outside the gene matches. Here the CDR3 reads CASSFWREGREQYF. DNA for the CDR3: TGTGCCAGCAGTTTCTGGCGGGAGGGCCGCGAGCAGTACTTC.

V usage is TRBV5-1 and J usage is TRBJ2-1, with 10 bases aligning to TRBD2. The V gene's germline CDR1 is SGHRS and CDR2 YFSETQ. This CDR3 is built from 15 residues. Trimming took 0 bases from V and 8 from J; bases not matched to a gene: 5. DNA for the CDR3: TGCGCCAGCAGCTTGGCTCTAGCGGGAGTACATGAGCAGTTCTTC. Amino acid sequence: CASSLALAGVHEQFF.

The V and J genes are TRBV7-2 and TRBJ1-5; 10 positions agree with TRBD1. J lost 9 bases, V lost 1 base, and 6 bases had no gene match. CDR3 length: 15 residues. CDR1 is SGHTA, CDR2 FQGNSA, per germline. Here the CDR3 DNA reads TGTGCCAGCAGCTTAGGGACAGGGGGATTCTGGCCCCAGCATTTT. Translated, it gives CASSLGTGGFWPQHF.

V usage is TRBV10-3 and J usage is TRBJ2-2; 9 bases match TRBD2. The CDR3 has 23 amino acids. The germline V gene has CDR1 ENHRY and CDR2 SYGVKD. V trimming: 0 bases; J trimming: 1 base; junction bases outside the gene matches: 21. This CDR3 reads CAISESRGGEEREFPLNTGELFF. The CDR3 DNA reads TGTGCCATCAGTGAGTCGCGGGGGGGTGAGGAGCGGGAGTTCCCTTTGAACACCGGGGAGCTGTTTTTT.

The CDR3 reads CASTPGQVSYEQYF. The CDR3, as DNA: TGTGCCAGCACTCCGGGACAGGTTTCCTACGAGCAGTACTTC. The chain combines TRBV5-6 with TRBJ2-7; 8 positions match TRBD1. Germline CDR1 is SGHDT and CDR2 is YYEEEE. The J segment lost 1 base and the V segment lost 6 bases, leaving 6 bases of the junction unmatched. The CDR3 covers 14 residues.

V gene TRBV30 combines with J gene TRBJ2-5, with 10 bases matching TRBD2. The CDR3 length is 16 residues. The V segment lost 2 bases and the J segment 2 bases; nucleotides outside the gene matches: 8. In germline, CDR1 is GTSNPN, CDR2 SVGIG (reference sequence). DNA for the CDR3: TGTGCCTGGAGTATAAAAGCGGGAGGGGAACAAGAGACCCAGTACTTC. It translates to CAWSIKAGGEQETQYF.

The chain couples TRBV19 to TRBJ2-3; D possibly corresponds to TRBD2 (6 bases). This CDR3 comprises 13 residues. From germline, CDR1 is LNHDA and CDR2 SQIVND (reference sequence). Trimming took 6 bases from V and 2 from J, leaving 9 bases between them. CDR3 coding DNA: TGTGCCAGTAGCCTAGCGCTCACAGATACGCAGTATTTT. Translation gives CASSLALTDTQYF.

The DNA of the CDR3 is TGTGCAAGTCGCCTACGGCGGGCACCTTCGTGGACCTACAATGAGCAGTTCTTC. Encoded protein: CASRLRRAPSWTYNEQFF. The chain combines TRBV12-2 with TRBJ2-1; the table's D call TRBD2 went unverified against the DNA. TRBV12-2 is termed a pseudogene. The CDR3 is 18 residues long.

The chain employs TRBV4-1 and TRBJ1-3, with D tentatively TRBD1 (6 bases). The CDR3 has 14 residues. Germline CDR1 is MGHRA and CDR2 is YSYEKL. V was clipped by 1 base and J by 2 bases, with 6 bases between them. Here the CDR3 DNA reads TGCGCCAGCAGCCAAGCAGGGGCTGGAAACACCATATATTTT. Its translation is CASSQAGAGNTIYF.

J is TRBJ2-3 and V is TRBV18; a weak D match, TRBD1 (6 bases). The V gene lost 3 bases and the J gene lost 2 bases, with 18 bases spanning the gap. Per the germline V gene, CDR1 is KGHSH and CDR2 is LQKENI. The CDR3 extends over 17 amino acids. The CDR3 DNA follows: TGTGCCAGCTCACCTATCCGGGACATATTAAACACAGATACGCAGTATTTT. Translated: CASSPIRDILNTDTQYF.

For the CDR3, the DNA is TGTGCCAGCAGCTTGGAACTAGCGGGAGGTGATGAGCAGTTCTTC. Its translation: CASSLELAGGDEQFF. This chain joins TRBV5-4 and TRBJ2-1, with 12 nucleotides matching TRBD2. The CDR3 extends over 15 amino acids. V lost 0 bases to trimming and J lost 8 bases; unmatched junction nucleotides: 3. Germline V lookup: CDR1 SGHNT, CDR2 YYREEE (reference sequence).

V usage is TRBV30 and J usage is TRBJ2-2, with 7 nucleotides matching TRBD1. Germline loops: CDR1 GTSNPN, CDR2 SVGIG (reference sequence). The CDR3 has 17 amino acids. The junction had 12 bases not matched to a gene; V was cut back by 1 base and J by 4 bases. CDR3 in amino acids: CAWSDRGYPLTTGELFF. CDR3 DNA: TGTGCCTGGAGTGACAGGGGTTATCCCTTGACCACCGGGGAGCTGTTTTTT.

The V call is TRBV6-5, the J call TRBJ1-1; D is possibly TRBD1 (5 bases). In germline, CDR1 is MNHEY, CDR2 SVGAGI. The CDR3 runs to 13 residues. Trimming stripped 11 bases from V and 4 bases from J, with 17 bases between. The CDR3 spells CAVSGSQGTEAFF. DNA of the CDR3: TGTGCCGTCTCCGGGTCTCAGGGCACTGAAGCTTTCTTT.

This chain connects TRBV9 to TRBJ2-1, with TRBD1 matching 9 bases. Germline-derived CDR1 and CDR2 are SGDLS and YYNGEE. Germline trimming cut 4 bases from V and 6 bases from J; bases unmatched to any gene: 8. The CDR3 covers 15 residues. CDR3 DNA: TGTGCCAGCAGCCGGGGGACAGGGTCGGGCAATGAGCAGTTCTTC. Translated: CASSRGTGSGNEQFF.

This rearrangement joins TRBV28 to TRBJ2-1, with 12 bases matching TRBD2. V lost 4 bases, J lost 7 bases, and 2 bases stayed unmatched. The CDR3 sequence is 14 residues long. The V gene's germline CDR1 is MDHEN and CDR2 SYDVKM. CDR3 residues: CASSSLAGGNEQFF. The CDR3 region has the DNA TGTGCCAGCAGTTCCCTAGCGGGAGGGAATGAGCAGTTCTTC. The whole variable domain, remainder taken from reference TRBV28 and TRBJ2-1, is DVKVTQSSRYLVKRTGEKVFLECVQDMDHENMFWYRQDPGLGLRLIYFSYDVKMKEKGDIPEGYSVSREKKERFSLILESASTNQTSMYLCASSSLAGGNEQFFGPGTRLTVL.

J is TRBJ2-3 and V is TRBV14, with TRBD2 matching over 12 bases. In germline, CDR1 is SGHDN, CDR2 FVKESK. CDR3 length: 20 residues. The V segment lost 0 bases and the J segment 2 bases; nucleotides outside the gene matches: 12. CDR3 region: CASSQESSGRAGYSTDTQYF. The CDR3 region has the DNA TGTGCCAGCAGCCAAGAGTCTAGCGGGAGGGCCGGTTACTCCACAGATACGCAGTATTTT.

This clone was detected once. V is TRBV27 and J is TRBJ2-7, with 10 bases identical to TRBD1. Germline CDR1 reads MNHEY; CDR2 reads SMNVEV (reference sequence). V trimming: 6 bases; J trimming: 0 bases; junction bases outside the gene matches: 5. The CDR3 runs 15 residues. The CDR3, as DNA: TGTGCCAGCAGGCCGACAGGGGGCCCCTCCTACGAGCAGTACTTC. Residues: CASRPTGGPSYEQYF.